This T cell receptor beta chain was profiled in a study of cytomegalovirus exposure and HLA in healthy donors. There are 12 residues in the CDR3. Trimming shortened V by 4 bases and J by 4 bases, and 8 bases separated the two germline ends. From germline, CDR1 is SGHDN and CDR2 FVKESK. The PCR made use of 60 Vbeta and 13 Jbeta primers. The data were produced by immunoSEQ multiplex PCR, yet TCRdb's version contains in-frame clones alone and is incomplete. Altogether over 200,000 clones are present, 70% being singletons, with the ten largest covering about 3%. This TCR came from a middle-aged man in good health and CMV-seropositive. The J gene is TRBJ2-7, the V gene TRBV14, with a weak D call TRBD1 (6 bases). The specimen sequenced was PBMCs. The CDR3 sequence: CASSPQGYEQYF. In DNA form, the CDR3 reads TGTGCCAGCAGCCCTCAGGGGTACGAGCAGTACTTC. The full variable domain, with the rest looked up from reference TRBV14 and TRBJ2-7, is EAGVTQFPSHSVIEKGQTVTLRCDPISGHDNLYWYRRVMGKEIKFLLHFVKESKQDESGMPNNRFLAERTGGTYSTLKVQPAELEDSGVYFCASSPQGYEQYFGPGTRLTVT.